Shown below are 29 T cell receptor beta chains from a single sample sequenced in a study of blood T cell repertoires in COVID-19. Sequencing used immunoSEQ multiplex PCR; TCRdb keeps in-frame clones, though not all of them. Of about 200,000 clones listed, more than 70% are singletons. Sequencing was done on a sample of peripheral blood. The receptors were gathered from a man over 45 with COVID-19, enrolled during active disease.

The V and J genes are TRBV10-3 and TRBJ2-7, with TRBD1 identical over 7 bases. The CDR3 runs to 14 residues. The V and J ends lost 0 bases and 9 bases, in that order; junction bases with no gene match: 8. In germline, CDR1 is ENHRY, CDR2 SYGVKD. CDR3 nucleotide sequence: TGTGCCATCAGTGAGTCAGGAAGGGGGCAGGGGCAGTACTTC. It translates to CAISESGRGQGQYF.

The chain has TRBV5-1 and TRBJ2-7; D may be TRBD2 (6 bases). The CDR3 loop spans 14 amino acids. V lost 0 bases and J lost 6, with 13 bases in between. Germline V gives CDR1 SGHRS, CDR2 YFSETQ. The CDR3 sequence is CASSLAGTRGEQYF. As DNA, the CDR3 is TGCGCCAGCAGCTTGGCCGGGACTCGGGGCGAGCAGTACTTC.

The CDR3 loop is CATSSNRGRGYGYTF. The DNA of the CDR3 is TGTGCCACCAGCAGCAACAGGGGGCGCGGCTATGGCTACACCTTC. V is TRBV15 and J is TRBJ1-2; 9 nucleotides match TRBD1. This CDR3 contains 15 residues. CDR1 and CDR2 from the germline V gene are LNHNV and YYDKDF (reference sequence). Trimming at V came to 3 bases and at J to 4 bases, leaving 6 bases not matched to a gene.

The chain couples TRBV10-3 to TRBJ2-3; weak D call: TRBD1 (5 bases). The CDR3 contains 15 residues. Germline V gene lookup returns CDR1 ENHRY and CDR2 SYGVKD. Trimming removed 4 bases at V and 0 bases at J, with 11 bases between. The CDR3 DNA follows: TGTGCCATCAGTGGACAGACGTCTAGCACAGATACGCAGTATTTT. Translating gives CAISGQTSSTDTQYF.

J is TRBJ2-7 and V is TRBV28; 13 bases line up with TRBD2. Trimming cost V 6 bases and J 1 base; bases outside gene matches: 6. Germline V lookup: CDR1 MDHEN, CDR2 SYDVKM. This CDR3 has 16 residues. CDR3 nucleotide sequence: TGTGCCAGCAGGGGAGGACTAGCGGGGGAATCCTACGAGCAGTACTTC. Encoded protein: CASRGGLAGESYEQYF.

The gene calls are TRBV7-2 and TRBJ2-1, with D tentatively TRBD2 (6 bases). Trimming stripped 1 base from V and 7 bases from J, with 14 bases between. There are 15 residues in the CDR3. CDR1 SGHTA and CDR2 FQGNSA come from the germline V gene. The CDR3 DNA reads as TGTGCCAGCAGCTTAGATTTCCGGGGGAGGAATGAGCAGTTCTTC. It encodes CASSLDFRGRNEQFF.

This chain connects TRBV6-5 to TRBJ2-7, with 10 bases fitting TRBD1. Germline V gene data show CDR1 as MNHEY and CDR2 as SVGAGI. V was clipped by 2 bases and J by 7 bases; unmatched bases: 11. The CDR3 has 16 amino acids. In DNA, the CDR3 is TGTGCCAGCAGTTACACTCCGGGACAGGGGACAGGGGAGCAGTACTTC. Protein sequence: CASSYTPGQGTGEQYF.

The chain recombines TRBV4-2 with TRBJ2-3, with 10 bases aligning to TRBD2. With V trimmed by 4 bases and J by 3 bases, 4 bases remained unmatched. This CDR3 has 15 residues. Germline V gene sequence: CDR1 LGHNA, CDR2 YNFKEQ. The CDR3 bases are TGTGCCAGCAGCCCTAGGACTAGCGGAACAGATACGCAGTATTTT. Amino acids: CASSPRTSGTDTQYF.

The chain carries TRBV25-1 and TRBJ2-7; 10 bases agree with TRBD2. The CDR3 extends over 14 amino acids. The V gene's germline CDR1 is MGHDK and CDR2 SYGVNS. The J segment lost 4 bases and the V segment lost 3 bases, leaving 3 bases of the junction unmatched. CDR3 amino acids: CASSEASGRYEQYF. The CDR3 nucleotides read TGTGCCAGCAGTGAGGCTAGCGGGAGATACGAGCAGTACTTC.

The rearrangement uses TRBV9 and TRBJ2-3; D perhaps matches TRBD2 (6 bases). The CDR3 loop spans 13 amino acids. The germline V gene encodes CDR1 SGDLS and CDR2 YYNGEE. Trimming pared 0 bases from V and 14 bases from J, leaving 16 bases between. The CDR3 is CASSVESGTYPYF. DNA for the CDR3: TGTGCCAGCAGCGTAGAAAGTGGGACTTATCCGTATTTT. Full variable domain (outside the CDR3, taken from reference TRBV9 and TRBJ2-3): DSGVTQTPKHLITATGQRVTLRCSPRSGDLSVYWYQQSLDQGLQFLIQYYNGEERAKGNILERFSAQQFPDLHSELNLSSLELGDSALYFCASSVESGTYPYFGPGTRLTVL.

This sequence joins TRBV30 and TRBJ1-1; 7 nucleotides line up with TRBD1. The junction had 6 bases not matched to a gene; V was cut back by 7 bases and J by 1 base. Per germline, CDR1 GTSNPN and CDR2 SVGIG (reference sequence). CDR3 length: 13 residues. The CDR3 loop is CASTGTANTEAFF. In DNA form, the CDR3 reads TGTGCCTCCACCGGGACAGCGAACACTGAAGCTTTCTTT.

Written as DNA, the CDR3 is TGTGCCAGCAGTTACACGGGGGGGGCAACAGATACGCAGTATTTT. It translates to CASSYTGGATDTQYF. V usage is TRBV6-2 or TRBV6-3 and J usage is TRBJ2-3, with 8 bases aligning to TRBD2. Germline loops: CDR1 MNHEY, CDR2 SVGEGT. J gave up 3 bases and V 2 bases, and 4 bases lay outside the gene matches. The CDR3 is made up of 15 amino acids.

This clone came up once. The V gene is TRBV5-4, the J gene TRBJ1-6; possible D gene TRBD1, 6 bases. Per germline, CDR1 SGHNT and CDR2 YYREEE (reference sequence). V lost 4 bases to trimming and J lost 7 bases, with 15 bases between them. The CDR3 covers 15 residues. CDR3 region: CASSTSGQINSPLHF. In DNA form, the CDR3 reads TGTGCCAGCAGCACCTCGGGACAAATAAATTCACCCCTCCACTTT.

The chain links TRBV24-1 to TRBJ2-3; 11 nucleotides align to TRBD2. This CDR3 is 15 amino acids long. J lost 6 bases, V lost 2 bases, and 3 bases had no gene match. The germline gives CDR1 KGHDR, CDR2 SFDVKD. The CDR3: CATSDSLAGADTQYF. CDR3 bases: TGTGCCACCAGTGATTCACTAGCGGGAGCTGATACGCAGTATTTT.

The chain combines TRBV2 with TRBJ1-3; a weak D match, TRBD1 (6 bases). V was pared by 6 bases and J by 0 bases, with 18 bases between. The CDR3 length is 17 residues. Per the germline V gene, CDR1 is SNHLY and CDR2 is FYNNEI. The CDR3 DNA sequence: TGTGCCAGCAGGGCCTATACAGGGAGAGGCTCTGGAAACACCATATATTTT. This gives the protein CASRAYTGRGSGNTIYF.

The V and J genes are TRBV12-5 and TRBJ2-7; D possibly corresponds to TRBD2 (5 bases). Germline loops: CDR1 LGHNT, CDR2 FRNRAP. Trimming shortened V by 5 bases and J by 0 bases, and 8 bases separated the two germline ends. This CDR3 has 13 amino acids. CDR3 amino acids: CASGPGSSYEQYF. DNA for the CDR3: TGTGCTAGTGGTCCGGGGTCCTCCTACGAGCAGTACTTC.

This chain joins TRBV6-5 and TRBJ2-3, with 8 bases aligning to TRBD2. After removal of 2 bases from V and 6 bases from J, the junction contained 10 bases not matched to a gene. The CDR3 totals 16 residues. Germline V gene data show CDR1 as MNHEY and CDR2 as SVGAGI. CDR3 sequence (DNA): TGTGCCAGCAGTTACCGGGCGGGAGGTTTGGCTGATACGCAGTATTTT. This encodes CASSYRAGGLADTQYF.

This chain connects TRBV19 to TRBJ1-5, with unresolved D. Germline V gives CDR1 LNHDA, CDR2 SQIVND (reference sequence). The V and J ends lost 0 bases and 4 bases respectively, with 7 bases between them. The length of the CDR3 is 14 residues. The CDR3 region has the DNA TGTGCCAGTAGTATAGAGCTCGGGAATCAGCCCCAGCATTTT. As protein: CASSIELGNQPQHF. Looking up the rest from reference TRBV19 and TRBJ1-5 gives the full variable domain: DGGITQSPKYLFRKEGQNVTLSCEQNLNHDAMYWYRQDPGQGLRLIYYSQIVNDFQKGDIAEGYSVSREKKESFPLTVTSAQKNPTAFYLCASSIELGNQPQHFGDGTRLSIL.

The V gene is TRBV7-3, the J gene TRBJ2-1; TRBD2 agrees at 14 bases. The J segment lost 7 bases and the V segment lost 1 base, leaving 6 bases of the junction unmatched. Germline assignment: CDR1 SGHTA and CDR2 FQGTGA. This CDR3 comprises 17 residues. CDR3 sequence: CASSLSGGLAGGNEQFF. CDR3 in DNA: TGTGCCAGCAGCTTAAGTGGTGGACTAGCGGGAGGAAATGAGCAGTTCTTC.

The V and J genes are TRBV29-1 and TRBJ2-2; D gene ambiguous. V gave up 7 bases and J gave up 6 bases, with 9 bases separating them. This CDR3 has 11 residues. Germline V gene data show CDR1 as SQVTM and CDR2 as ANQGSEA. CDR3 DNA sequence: TGCAGCGCTCTCGAGGCCGGGGAGCTGTTTTTT. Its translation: CSALEAGELFF.

CDR3 protein: CASSGRQGLGTDTQYF. CDR3 bases: TGCGCCAGCAGCGGGCGACAGGGGCTCGGCACAGATACGCAGTATTTT. This rearrangement joins TRBV5-1 to TRBJ2-3; 8 nucleotides match TRBD1. Looked up from germline, CDR1 is SGHRS and CDR2 is YFSETQ. CDR3 length equals 16 residues. The trim removed 4 bases at V and 1 base at J, leaving 8 bases unmatched.

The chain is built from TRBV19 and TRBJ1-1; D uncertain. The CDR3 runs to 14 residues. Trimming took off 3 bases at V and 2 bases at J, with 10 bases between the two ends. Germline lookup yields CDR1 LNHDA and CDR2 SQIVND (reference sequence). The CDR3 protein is CASSMSSGNTEAFF. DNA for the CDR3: TGTGCCAGTAGTATGAGTTCAGGAAACACTGAAGCTTTCTTT.

The CDR3 region is CASSLDRAGNTIYF. CDR3 coding DNA: TGTGCCAGCAGCCTGGACAGGGCTGGAAACACCATATATTTT. This rearrangement joins TRBV5-4 to TRBJ1-3, with TRBD1 identical over 8 bases. The trim removed 4 bases at V and 2 bases at J, leaving 2 bases unmatched. Per germline, CDR1 SGHNT and CDR2 YYREEE (reference sequence). The CDR3 has 14 amino acids.

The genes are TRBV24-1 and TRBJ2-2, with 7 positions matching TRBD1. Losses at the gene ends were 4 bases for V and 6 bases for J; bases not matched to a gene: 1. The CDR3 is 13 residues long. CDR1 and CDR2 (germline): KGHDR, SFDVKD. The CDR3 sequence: CATSDQGAGELFF. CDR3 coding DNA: TGTGCCACCAGTGACCAGGGGGCCGGGGAGCTGTTTTTT.

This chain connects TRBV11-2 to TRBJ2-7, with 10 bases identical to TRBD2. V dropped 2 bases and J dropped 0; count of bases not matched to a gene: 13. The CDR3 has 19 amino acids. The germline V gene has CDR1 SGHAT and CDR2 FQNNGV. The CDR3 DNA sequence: TGTGCCAGCAGCTTATCCTCTCCCCTTAGCGGGGGGCACTCCTACGAGCAGTACTTC. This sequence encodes CASSLSSPLSGGHSYEQYF.

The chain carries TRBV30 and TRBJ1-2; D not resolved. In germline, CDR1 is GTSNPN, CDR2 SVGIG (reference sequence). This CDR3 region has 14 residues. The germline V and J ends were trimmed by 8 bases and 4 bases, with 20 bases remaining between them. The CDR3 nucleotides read TGTGCCGTCCGCCGCCTGCTAGCGGGCTATGGCTACACCTTC. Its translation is CAVRRLLAGYGYTF.

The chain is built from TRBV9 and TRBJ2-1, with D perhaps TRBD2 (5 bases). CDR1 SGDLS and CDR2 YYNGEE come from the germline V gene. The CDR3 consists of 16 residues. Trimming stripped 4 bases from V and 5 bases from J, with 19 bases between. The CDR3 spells CASSISGRLGDNEQFF. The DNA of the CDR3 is TGTGCCAGCAGCATAAGCGGCCGCCTTGGGGACAATGAGCAGTTCTTC.

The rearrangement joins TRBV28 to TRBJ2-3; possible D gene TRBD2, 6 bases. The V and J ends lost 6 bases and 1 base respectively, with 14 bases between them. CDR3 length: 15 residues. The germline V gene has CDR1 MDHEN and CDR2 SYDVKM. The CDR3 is CASSSSGVGTDTQYF. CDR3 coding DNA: TGTGCCAGCAGCTCGTCGGGGGTTGGCACAGATACGCAGTATTTT.

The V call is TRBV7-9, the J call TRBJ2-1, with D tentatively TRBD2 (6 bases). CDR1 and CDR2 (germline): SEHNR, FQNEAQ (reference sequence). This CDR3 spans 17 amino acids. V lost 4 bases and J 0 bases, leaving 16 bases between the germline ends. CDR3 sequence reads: CASSSMREAPSYNEQFF. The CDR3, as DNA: TGTGCCAGCAGCTCCATGAGGGAGGCCCCCTCCTACAATGAGCAGTTCTTC.